These 25 T cell receptor beta chains were sequenced from one sample in a study of chemoradiotherapy in HPV16-positive cancers. Sequencing was performed with immunoSEQ multiplex PCR; in TCRdb, only in-frame clones are kept and a portion is missing. The sample lists some 10,000 clones, roughly 70% occurring once. This sample comprised tumor tissue, obtained from a patient who underwent chemoradiotherapy. The receptors originated from a human donor with HPV-associated anogenital cancer.

The gene calls are TRBV5-1 and TRBJ2-5; D ambiguous. With 0 bases removed from V and 3 bases from J, the gap between germline ends came to 9 bases. Germline lookup yields CDR1 SGHRS and CDR2 YFSETQ. This CDR3 contains 14 residues. The CDR3 DNA reads TGCGCCAGCAGCTTGGGGGCCAAAGAAGAGACCCAGTACTTC. Translating gives CASSLGAKEETQYF.

This clone was seen only a few times. V usage is TRBV7-3 and J usage is TRBJ2-3; D gene unclear. This CDR3 is built from 13 residues. Trimming took off 2 bases at V and 6 bases at J, with 9 bases between the two ends. Germline V lookup: CDR1 SGHTA, CDR2 FQGTGA. The CDR3 region is CASSLDPLDTQYF. The CDR3 nucleotides read TGTGCCAGCAGCTTAGACCCCTTGGATACGCAGTATTTT. The entire variable domain, with the rest obtained from reference TRBV7-3 and TRBJ2-3, is as follows: GAGVSQTPSNKVTEKGKYVELRCDPISGHTALYWYRQSLGQGPEFLIYFQGTGAADDSGLPNDRFFAVRPEGSVSTLKIQRTERGDSAVYLCASSLDPLDTQYFGPGTRLTVL.

This sequence joins TRBV5-1 and TRBJ2-5; TRBD2 aligns across 10 bases. Germline V gene lookup returns CDR1 SGHRS and CDR2 YFSETQ. The V segment lost 0 bases and the J segment 1 base; nucleotides outside the gene matches: 6. This CDR3 region has 17 residues. CDR3 loop: CASSLAIVAGGQETQYF. The DNA of the CDR3 is TGCGCCAGCAGCTTGGCCATAGTAGCGGGGGGCCAAGAGACCCAGTACTTC. Looking up the rest from reference TRBV5-1 and TRBJ2-5 gives the full variable domain: KAGVTQTPRYLIKTRGQQVTLSCSPISGHRSVSWYQQTPGQGLQFLFEYFSETQRNKGNFPGRFSGRQFSNSRSEMNVSTLELGDSALYLCASSLAIVAGGQETQYFGPGTRLLVL.

The chain couples TRBV11-3 to TRBJ2-5; 9 positions agree with TRBD1. The CDR3 consists of 14 residues. The V gene's germline CDR1 is SGHNT and CDR2 YENEEA. Trimming at V came to 2 bases and at J to 5 bases, leaving 3 bases not matched to a gene. The CDR3 spells CASSLTGGLETQYF. The CDR3 DNA reads as TGTGCCAGCAGCTTAACAGGGGGCTTGGAGACCCAGTACTTC.

CDR3 DNA sequence: TGTGCCAGCAGCCGTCGACAGGGGGCCTCAACTAATGAAAAACTGTTTTTT. Protein sequence: CASSRRQGASTNEKLFF. The genes are TRBV4-2 and TRBJ1-4; 10 bases align to TRBD1. V shed 4 bases and J 0 bases; nucleotides not matched to a gene: 5. The CDR3 sequence is 17 residues long. Germline V gives CDR1 LGHNA, CDR2 YNFKEQ.

This sequence joins TRBV18 and TRBJ1-5; D ambiguous. The CDR3 runs 16 residues. Trimming removed 2 bases from V and 1 base from J, with 12 bases in between. Per germline, CDR1 KGHSH and CDR2 LQKENI. The CDR3 nucleotides read TGTGCCAGCTCACCATACACTGGGAGGAGCAATCAGCCCCAGCATTTT. It translates to CASSPYTGRSNQPQHF. Looking up the rest from reference TRBV18 and TRBJ1-5 gives the full variable domain: NAGVMQNPRHLVRRRGQEARLRCSPMKGHSHVYWYRQLPEEGLKFMVYLQKENIIDESGMPKERFSAEFPKEGPSILRIQQVVRGDSAAYFCASSPYTGRSNQPQHFGDGTRLSIL.

The chain links TRBV5-1 to TRBJ2-5, with unresolved D. Per germline, CDR1 SGHRS and CDR2 YFSETQ. The germline V and J ends were trimmed by 0 bases and 5 bases, with 8 bases remaining between them. The CDR3 totals 13 residues. The DNA for the CDR3 is TGCGCCAGCAGCTTGGCCTTAATGGAGACCCAGTACTTC. Its translation: CASSLALMETQYF.

V and J are TRBV6-1 and TRBJ2-7; D is unresolved. The V gene's germline CDR1 is MNHNS and CDR2 SASEGT. Trimming removed 7 bases from V and 3 bases from J, with 7 bases in between. CDR3 size: 11 residues. CDR3 amino acids: CASTSVYEQYF. The CDR3 coding sequence is TGTGCCAGCACCTCCGTCTACGAGCAGTACTTC.

The chain employs TRBV7-2 and TRBJ1-3, with a weak D call TRBD1 (5 bases). There are 14 residues in the CDR3. Deletions cut 8 bases from V and 4 bases from J, with 15 bases between. Germline assignment: CDR1 SGHTA and CDR2 FQGNSA. CDR3 sequence reads: CASRMGTAGNTIYF. CDR3 nucleotides: TGTGCCAGCCGAATGGGGACTGCGGGAAACACCATATATTTT.

A few counts support this clone. The chain employs TRBV6-5 and TRBJ1-5; a weak D match, TRBD1 (5 bases). The CDR3 spans 14 residues. Trimming shortened V by 5 bases and J by 4 bases, and 12 bases separated the two germline ends. The germline V gene encodes CDR1 MNHEY and CDR2 SVGAGI. The CDR3: CASSPGHLNQPQHF. The CDR3 nucleotides read TGTGCCAGCAGTCCCGGACACCTAAATCAGCCCCAGCATTTT.

The V and J genes are TRBV11-3 and TRBJ2-7, with 9 positions matching TRBD2. The CDR3 covers 15 residues. The germline CDR1 and CDR2 sequences are SGHNT and YENEEA. Trimming at V came to 3 bases and at J to 0 bases, leaving 3 bases not matched to a gene. CDR3 in DNA: TGTGCCAGCAGCTTCGTAGCGGGAGACTCCTACGAGCAGTACTTC. This codes for CASSFVAGDSYEQYF.

The V and J genes are TRBV27 and TRBJ2-2, with 7 bases aligning to TRBD1. CDR1 and CDR2 from the germline V gene are MNHEY and SMNVEV (reference sequence). V lost 8 bases to trimming and J lost 5 bases; unmatched junction nucleotides: 11. CDR3 size: 15 residues. CDR3 DNA: TGTGCCAGCGCTCGACAGGGCATCGGAACCGGGGAGCTGTTTTTT. Its translation is CASARQGIGTGELFF.

This sequence joins TRBV11-2 and TRBJ1-2, with TRBD1 as a possible D gene (5 bases). This CDR3 has 14 amino acids. Trimming removed 5 bases at V and 4 bases at J, with 14 bases between. Germline CDR1 SGHAT, CDR2 FQNNGV. CDR3 protein: CASSAARGRYGYTF. CDR3 bases: TGTGCCAGCAGCGCGGCGAGGGGCCGCTATGGCTACACCTTC.

This clone occurred a few times. The chain links TRBV4-1 to TRBJ1-6, with no clear D. V lost 4 bases, J lost 1 base, and 5 bases lay in between. In germline, CDR1 is MGHRA, CDR2 YSYEKL. This CDR3 comprises 14 residues. The CDR3 DNA sequence: TGCGCCAGCAGCCTAGGTTCCTATAATTCACCCCTCCACTTT. This sequence encodes CASSLGSYNSPLHF.

This chain connects TRBV6-5 to TRBJ1-4, with D maybe TRBD1 (5 bases). Germline V gives CDR1 MNHEY, CDR2 SVGAGI. The length of the CDR3 is 14 residues. The V gene lost 6 bases and the J gene lost 8 bases, with 16 bases spanning the gap. The CDR3: CASRSPREDEKLFF. The DNA for the CDR3 is TGTGCCAGCAGGTCCCCCAGGGAGGACGAAAAACTGTTTTTT.

V is TRBV5-1 and J is TRBJ2-5; 9 bases are shared with TRBD1. CDR1 and CDR2 (germline): SGHRS, YFSETQ. J lost 4 bases, V lost 3 bases, and 7 bases had no gene match. This CDR3 is 15 amino acids long. The CDR3: CASSWDRVGGETQYF. The CDR3 DNA follows: TGCGCCAGCAGCTGGGACAGGGTGGGAGGAGAGACCCAGTACTTC. The whole variable domain, filled in from reference TRBV5-1 and TRBJ2-5, reads KAGVTQTPRYLIKTRGQQVTLSCSPISGHRSVSWYQQTPGQGLQFLFEYFSETQRNKGNFPGRFSGRQFSNSRSEMNVSTLELGDSALYLCASSWDRVGGETQYFGPGTRLLVL.

This clone turned up a few times. The rearrangement uses TRBV30 and TRBJ1-1; the D gene is possibly TRBD1 (5 bases). Trimming cost V 4 bases and J 4 bases, with 19 bases left between them. The CDR3 spans 15 residues. From germline, CDR1 is GTSNPN and CDR2 SVGIG (reference sequence). The CDR3, as DNA: TGTGCCTGGAATACCGGGACCGAAGACGGCACTGAAGCTTTCTTT. Its translation: CAWNTGTEDGTEAFF.

The V and J genes are TRBV2 and TRBJ1-4, with D possibly TRBD1 on 6 matching bases. Germline V gene sequence: CDR1 SNHLY, CDR2 FYNNEI. The CDR3 is made up of 14 amino acids. V was trimmed by 5 bases and J by 3 bases, leaving 10 bases between them. The CDR3 reads CASSTQGPNEKLFF. The CDR3 DNA follows: TGTGCCAGCAGTACACAGGGCCCTAATGAAAAACTGTTTTTT.

The chain recombines TRBV6-6 with TRBJ2-6; D not certain. The length of the CDR3 is 15 residues. V shed 6 bases and J shed 2 bases, with 11 bases lying between them. CDR1 MNHNY and CDR2 SVGAGI come from the germline V gene (reference sequence). The CDR3 reads CASSNIRPGANVLTF. CDR3 nucleotides: TGTGCCAGCAGCAACATCCGACCTGGGGCCAACGTCCTGACTTTC.

The V gene is TRBV7-8, the J gene TRBJ2-7; maybe TRBD2 (5 bases). The CDR3 runs 13 residues. CDR1 and CDR2 (germline): SGHVS, FQNEAQ. Between the trimmed V and J ends, which lost 7 bases and 4 bases, there was a span of 14 bases. DNA for the CDR3: TGTGCCAGCAACGAACGGGGAGAGTACGAGCAGTACTTC. Its translation: CASNERGEYEQYF.

This rearrangement joins TRBV20-1 to TRBJ1-1; unclear D gene. This CDR3 comprises 11 residues. The ends were cut back, 3 bases at V and 9 bases at J, with 11 bases in the middle. Germline V CDR1 and CDR2: DFQATT, SNEGSKA (reference sequence). The CDR3 DNA follows: TGCAGTGCTAGCGGTCAGAAGAAAGCTTTCTTT. This sequence encodes CSASGQKKAFF.

This chain's CDR3 is CASSSTGTYSSGANVLTF. CDR3 sequence (DNA): TGTGCCAGCAGCTCGACCGGGACCTACAGCTCTGGGGCCAACGTCCTGACTTTC. This chain connects TRBV21-1 to TRBJ2-6. TRBV21-1 is a pseudogene. The CDR3 loop spans 18 amino acids.

The chain recombines TRBV6-6 with TRBJ2-6; no reliable D call. Germline V gene sequence: CDR1 MNHNY, CDR2 SVGAGI (reference sequence). Trimming removed 4 bases from V and 1 base from J, with 11 bases in between. The CDR3 spans 16 residues. CDR3 residues: CASSSELGSGANVLTF. For the CDR3, the DNA is TGTGCCAGCAGTTCAGAGCTGGGTTCTGGGGCCAACGTCCTGACTTTC.

This clone showed up just a few times. The chain joins TRBV10-1 to TRBJ2-1; D may be TRBD1 or TRBD2 (5 bases each). Deletions cut 4 bases from V and 5 bases from J, with 9 bases between. Germline V lookup: CDR1 WNHNN, CDR2 SYGVQD (reference sequence). The CDR3 is 13 residues long. The CDR3 DNA is TGCGCCAGCAGTGCTGGGGGTAACAATGAGCAGTTCTTC. Protein product: CASSAGGNNEQFF.

V gene TRBV10-2 combines with J gene TRBJ2-3; the match to TRBD1 covers 8 bases. V lost 8 bases to trimming and J lost 4 bases; unmatched junction nucleotides: 5. Germline V gene lookup returns CDR1 WSHSY and CDR2 SAAADI. CDR3 length: 13 amino acids. This CDR3 is CASQLDRADTQYF. CDR3 nucleotide sequence: TGCGCCAGCCAGCTGGACAGGGCAGATACGCAGTATTTT.